This T cell receptor beta chain derives from a study of T-cell memory formation after mild COVID-19 (TCRdb year 2021). With respect to the entire study: TCR sequence clusters from the two donors were largely donor specific. Longitudinal TCRalpha and TCRbeta repertoire sequencing tracked T-cell clones expanding and contracting after mild COVID-19 in a couple of donors. The cohort comprised two young, previously healthy adult volunteers, one female and one male. Here is what the overall study found, with its caveats: From day 15 to 85, contracting clones showed balanced CD4/CD8 phenotypes, whereas a second wave of clones that expanded from day 15 to 37 leaned towards CD4+. SARS-CoV-2 specificity was not confirmed for the second-wave clones peaking on day 37. Only a couple of mild cases were covered in the study, and larger cohorts including severe cases with pre-infection samples were considered necessary. Contracting CD4+ clones turned up mainly in the CM and EM memory subsets, whereas EMRA was where CD8+ clones were enriched. The detection of some responding clones in pre-infection memory suggests that pre-existing cross-reactive memory T cells joined the SARS-CoV-2 response.

Data came from an Illumina NovaSeq 6000. TCRalpha and TCRbeta cDNA libraries were constructed by 5'RACE with constant-segment primers, with sample barcodes and unique molecular identifiers being introduced. Trizol reagent was used to extract RNA from every sample. The libraries were amplified in two PCR steps, and the second step added a second sample barcode and Illumina TruSeq adapters. Libraries were sequenced on an Illumina NovaSeq with 2 x 150 bp paired-end reads. Regarding the original processing steps: Demultiplexing of reads and collapsing into UMI-guided consensus sequences were performed with migec v1.2.7. Using mixcr v2.1.11, UMI consensuses were aligned to TRA and TRB V and J templates and then assembled into clonotypes. A clonotype was counted as expanded or contracted only if both edgeR and NoisET called the change significant, with noise models trained on biological replicates. For edgeR calls, the cutoffs were a false discovery rate-adjusted p below 0.01 and a log2 fold-change threshold of 1. As an exploratory analysis of dynamics, max-normalized trajectories of the 1000 most abundant clonotypes were examined by PCA with hierarchical clustering. Each responding clone was given a CD4 or CD8 phenotype based on the CD4+ and CD8+ repertoires, which had been sequenced separately. Through fastp at Q25 and MiXCR, TCRdb rebuilt clones from the public reads, retaining in-frame beta chains. Rows with one shared CDR3 protein collapse into an entry with the most common genes and DNA. The V and J calls were determined by TCRdb, not by the authors. The table for this sample lists a few hundred thousand distinct CDR3 sequences; approximately 14% of them were counted only once. Roughly 22% of the sample rests with the top ten.

This clonotype occurred a few times. No cognate antigen has been identified for it. No much larger clone is present one base from it, and per-base qualities are unavailable. Ficoll-Paque density gradient centrifugation was the method used to isolate PBMCs. Per the germline V gene, SGHVS is the CDR1 and FQNEAQ is the CDR2. The germline ends are 18 bases apart after V is trimmed by 5 bases and J by 4 bases. CDR3 length: 16 amino acids, cysteine to phenylalanine. Of all the DNA, just the CDR3 is kept, 48 bases in frame from base 1. Specimen: PBMCs or a T cell subset sorted from them (not recorded which). The TCR was taken from a man aged 18 to 30 who had mild COVID-19 (a few samples of this study predate the infection). The sample titles of this study are shuffled in the database, so cell type and time point are left out; the donor was told from shared clones. This chain is built from TRBV7-8 and TRBJ1-5, with TRBD1 perhaps the D gene, on 5 matching bases. The CDR3: CASSASRVRVNQPQHF. DNA sequence: TGTGCCAGCAGCGCCTCCAGGGTCCGGGTGAATCAGCCCCAGCATTTT.